These T cell receptor beta chains were read from a single sample in a study of read filtering for tumor transcriptome and immune sequencing. TCRdb re-derived calls from the reads in MiXCR, one entry per CDR3 protein. Altogether about 37,000 distinct CDR3 sequences are present, about an eighth being singletons, with the ten largest covering roughly 40%. Sequencing input: a population of CD138-negative cells sorted from bone marrow. The receptor source for this set is a donor aged 40 or older with multiple myeloma. Both conserved end residues are part of each CDR3. D genes are given only for firm matches. Clone size is given for some rows only: seen once, a few or many times, or a class if the clone is expanded.

v_call	clone_size	j_call	d_call	cdr3_nt	cdr3_aa
TRBV28	many	TRBJ2-5	TRBD2	TGTGCCAGCAGCAGCGGGAGAGAGACCCAGTACTTC	CASSSGRETQYF
TRBV20-1	many	TRBJ1-5	NA	TGCAGTGCTAATATTCTGGGTAATAGCAATCAGCCCCAGCATTTT	CSANILGNSNQPQHF
TRBV7-9	NA	TRBJ2-1	TRBD2	TGTGTCAGCAGCCTTACGAGTGGTAGCGGGTTCTACAATGAGCAGTTCTTC	CVSSLTSGSGFYNEQFF
TRBV7-9	many	TRBJ2-3	TRBD2	TGTGCCAGCAGCTTAGAACTAGCGCTAGATACGCAGTATTTT	CASSLELALDTQYF
TRBV11-3	many	TRBJ2-3	NA	TGTGCCAGCAGCTTAGATGGACAGTTTACAGATACGCAGTATTTT	CASSLDGQFTDTQYF
TRBV30	many	TRBJ2-1	TRBD2	TGTGCCTGGAGTTGGGGGGGTGAGCAGTTCTTC	CAWSWGGEQFF
TRBV6-6	many	TRBJ2-7	NA	TGTGCCAGCACCTTAGGCGCCGCCGAGCAGTACTTC	CASTLGAAEQYF
TRBV11-2	many	TRBJ1-5	NA	TGTGCCAGCAGCTTGAGGGTCGATCAGCCCCAGCATTTT	CASSLRVDQPQHF
TRBV20-1	many	TRBJ1-5	TRBD1	TGCAGTGCTTCACAAGACAGGGCATCTGATCAGCCCCAGCATTTT	CSASQDRASDQPQHF
TRBV6-2/TRBV6-3	many	TRBJ2-1	TRBD2	TGTGCCAGCACCCCGGGACTAGCGGGATCCCACTCCTACAATGAGCAGTTCTTC	CASTPGLAGSHSYNEQFF